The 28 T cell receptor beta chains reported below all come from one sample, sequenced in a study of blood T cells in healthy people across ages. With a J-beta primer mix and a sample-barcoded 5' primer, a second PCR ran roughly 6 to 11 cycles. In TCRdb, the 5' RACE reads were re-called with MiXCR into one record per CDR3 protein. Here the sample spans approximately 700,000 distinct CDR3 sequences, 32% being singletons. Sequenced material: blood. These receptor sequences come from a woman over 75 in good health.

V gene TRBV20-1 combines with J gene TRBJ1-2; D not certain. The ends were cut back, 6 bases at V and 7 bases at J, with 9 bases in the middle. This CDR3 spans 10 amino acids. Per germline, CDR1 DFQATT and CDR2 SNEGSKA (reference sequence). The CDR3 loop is CSAPDVGYTF. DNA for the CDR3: TGCAGTGCCCCAGATGTTGGCTACACCTTC.

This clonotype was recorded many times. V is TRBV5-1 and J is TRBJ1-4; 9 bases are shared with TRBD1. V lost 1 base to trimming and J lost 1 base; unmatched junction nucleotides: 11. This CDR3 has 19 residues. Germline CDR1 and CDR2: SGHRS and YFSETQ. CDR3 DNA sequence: TGCGCCAGCAGCTTGCGCCCCGGGACAGGGATAGGAACTAATGAAAAACTGTTTTTT. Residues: CASSLRPGTGIGTNEKLFF.

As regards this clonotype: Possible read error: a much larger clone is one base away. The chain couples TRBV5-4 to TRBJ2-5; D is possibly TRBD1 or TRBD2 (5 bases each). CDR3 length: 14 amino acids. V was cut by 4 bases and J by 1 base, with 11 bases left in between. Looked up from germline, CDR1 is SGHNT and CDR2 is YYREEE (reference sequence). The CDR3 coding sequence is TGTGCCAGCAGCGCACCGGGACGCCAAGAGACCCAGTACTTC. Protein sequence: CASSAPGRQETQYF.

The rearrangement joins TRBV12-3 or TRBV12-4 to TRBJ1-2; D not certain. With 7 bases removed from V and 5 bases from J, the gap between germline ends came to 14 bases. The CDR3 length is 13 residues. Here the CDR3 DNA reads TGTGCCAGCACGCAACTGACGGCGTATGGCTACACCTTC. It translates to CASTQLTAYGYTF.

CDR3 nucleotides: TGCGCCAGCAGCCCCCACGGGACAGGTAGTTACAATGAGCAGTTCTTC. It encodes CASSPHGTGSYNEQFF. The rearrangement links TRBV5-1 to TRBJ2-1, with 8 bases aligning to TRBD1. The CDR3 spans 16 residues. V dropped 4 bases and J dropped 4; count of bases not matched to a gene: 10. In germline, CDR1 is SGHRS, CDR2 YFSETQ.

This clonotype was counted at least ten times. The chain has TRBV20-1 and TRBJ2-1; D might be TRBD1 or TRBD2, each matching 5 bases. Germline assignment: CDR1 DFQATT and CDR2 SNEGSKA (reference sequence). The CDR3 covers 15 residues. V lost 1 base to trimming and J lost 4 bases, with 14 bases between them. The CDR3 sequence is CSARGLGVRYNEQFF. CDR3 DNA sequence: TGCAGTGCTAGAGGGTTGGGGGTCCGATACAATGAGCAGTTCTTC.

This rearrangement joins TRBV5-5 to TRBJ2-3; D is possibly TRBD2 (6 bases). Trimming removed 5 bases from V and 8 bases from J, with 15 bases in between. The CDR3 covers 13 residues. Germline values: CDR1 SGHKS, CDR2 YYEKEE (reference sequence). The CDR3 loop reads CASSRLALSTQYF. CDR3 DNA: TGTGCCAGCAGTCGCCTAGCGTTGAGTACGCAGTATTTT. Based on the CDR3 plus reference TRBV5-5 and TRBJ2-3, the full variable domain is DAGVTQSPTHLIKTRGQQVTLRCSPISGHKSVSWYQQVLGQGPQFIFQYYEKEERGRGNFPDRFSARQFPNYSSELNVNALLLGDSALYLCASSRLALSTQYFGPGTRLTVL.

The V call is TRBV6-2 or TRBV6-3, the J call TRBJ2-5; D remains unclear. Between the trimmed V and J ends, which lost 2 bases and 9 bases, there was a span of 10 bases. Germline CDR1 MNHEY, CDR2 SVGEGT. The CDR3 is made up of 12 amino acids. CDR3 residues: CASSYGDLAQYF. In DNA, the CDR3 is TGTGCCAGCAGTTACGGGGATTTGGCCCAGTACTTC.

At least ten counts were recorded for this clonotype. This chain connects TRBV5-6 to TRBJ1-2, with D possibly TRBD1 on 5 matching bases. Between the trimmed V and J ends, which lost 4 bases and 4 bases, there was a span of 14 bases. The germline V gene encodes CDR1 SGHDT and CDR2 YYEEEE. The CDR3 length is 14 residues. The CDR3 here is CASSPAGAGYGYTF. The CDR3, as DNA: TGTGCCAGCAGCCCAGCCGGGGCCGGCTATGGCTACACCTTC.

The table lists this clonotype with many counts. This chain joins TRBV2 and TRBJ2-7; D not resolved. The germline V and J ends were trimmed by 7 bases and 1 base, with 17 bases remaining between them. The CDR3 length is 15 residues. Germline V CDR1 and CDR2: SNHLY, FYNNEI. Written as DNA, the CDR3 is TGTGCCAGCAAAGAAAAAGGGTCTAGGTCCTACGAGCAGTACTTC. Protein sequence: CASKEKGSRSYEQYF.

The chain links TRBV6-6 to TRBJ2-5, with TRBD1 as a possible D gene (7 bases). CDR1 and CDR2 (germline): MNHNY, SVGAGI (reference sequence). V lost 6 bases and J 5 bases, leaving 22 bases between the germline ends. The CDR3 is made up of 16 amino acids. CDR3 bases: TGTGCCAGCAGCCCTGAGGCGGAGGGGGCAAGGGAGACCCAGTACTTC. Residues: CASSPEAEGARETQYF.

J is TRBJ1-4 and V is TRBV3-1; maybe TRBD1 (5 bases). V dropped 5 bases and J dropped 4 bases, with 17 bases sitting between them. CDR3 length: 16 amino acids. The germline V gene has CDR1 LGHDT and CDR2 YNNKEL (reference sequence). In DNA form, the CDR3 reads TGTGCCAGCAGCGGGGGAAGACAGTCTTATAATGAAAAACTGTTTTTT. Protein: CASSGGRQSYNEKLFF.

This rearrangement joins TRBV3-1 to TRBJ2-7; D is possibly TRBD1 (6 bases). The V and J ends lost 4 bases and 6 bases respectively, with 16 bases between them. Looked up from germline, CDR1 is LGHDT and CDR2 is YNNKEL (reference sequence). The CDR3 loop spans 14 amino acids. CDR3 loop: CASSRDLGTPEQYF. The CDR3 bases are TGTGCCAGCAGCCGAGATCTGGGGACACCCGAGCAGTACTTC.

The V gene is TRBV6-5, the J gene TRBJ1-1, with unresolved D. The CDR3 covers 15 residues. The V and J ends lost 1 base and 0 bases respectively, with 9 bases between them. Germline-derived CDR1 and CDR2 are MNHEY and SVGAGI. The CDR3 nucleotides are TGTGCCAGCAGTTACTTCGCCATTATGAACACTGAAGCTTTCTTT. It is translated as CASSYFAIMNTEAFF.

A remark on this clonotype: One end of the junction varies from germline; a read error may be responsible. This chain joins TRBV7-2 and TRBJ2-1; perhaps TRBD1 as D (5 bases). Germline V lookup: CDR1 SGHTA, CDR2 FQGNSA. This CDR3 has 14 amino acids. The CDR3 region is CASTLGADYNEPYF. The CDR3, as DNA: TGTGCCAGCACCCTAGGGGCCGATTACAATGAGCCGTACTTC.

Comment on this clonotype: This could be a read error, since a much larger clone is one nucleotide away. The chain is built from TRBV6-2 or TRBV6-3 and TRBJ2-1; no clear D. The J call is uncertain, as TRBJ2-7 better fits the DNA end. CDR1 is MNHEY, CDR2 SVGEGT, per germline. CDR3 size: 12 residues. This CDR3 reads CASSADKNEQYF. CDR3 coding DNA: TGTGCCAGCAGTGCTGATAAGAATGAGCAGTACTTC.

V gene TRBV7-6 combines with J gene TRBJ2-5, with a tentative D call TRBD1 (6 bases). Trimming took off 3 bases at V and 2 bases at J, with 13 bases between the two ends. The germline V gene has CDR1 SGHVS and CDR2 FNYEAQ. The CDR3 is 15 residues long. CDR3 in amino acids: CASSLPWGTQETQYF. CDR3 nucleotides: TGTGCCAGCAGCTTGCCGTGGGGGACACAAGAGACCCAGTACTTC. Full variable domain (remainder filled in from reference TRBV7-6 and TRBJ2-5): GAGVSQSPRYKVTKRGQDVALRCDPISGHVSLYWYRQALGQGPEFLTYFNYEAQQDKSGLPNDRFSAERPEGSISTLTIQRTEQRDSAMYRCASSLPWGTQETQYFGPGTRLLVL.

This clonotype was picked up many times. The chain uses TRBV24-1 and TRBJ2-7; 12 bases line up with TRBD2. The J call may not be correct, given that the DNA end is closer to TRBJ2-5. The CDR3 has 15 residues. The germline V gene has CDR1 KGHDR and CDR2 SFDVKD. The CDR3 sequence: CATSDLGTSGETQYF. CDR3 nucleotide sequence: TGTGCCACCAGTGATTTAGGGACTAGCGGGGAGACCCAGTACTTC.

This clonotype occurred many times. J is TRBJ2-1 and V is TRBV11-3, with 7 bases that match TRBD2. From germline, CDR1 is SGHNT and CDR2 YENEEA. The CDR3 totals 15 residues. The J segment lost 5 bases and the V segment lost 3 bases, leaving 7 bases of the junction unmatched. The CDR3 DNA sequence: TGTGCCAGCAGCTTCGACCGGGACTATCACAATGAGCAGTTCTTC. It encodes CASSFDRDYHNEQFF.

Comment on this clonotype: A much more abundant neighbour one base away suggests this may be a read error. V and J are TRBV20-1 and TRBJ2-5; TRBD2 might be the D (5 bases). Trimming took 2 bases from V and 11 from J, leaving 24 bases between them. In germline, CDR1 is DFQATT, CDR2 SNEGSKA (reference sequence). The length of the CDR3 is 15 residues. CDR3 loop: CSARPPSPNGGEQYF. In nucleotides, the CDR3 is TGCAGTGCTAGACCTCCTAGCCCCAACGGCGGTGAGCAGTACTTC.

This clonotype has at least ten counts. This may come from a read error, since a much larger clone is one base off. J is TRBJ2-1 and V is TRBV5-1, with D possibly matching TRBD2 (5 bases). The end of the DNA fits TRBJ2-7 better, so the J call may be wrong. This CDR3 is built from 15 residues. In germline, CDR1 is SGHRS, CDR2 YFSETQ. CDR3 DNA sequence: TGCGCCAGCAGCTTCGCTAGCCTCTCCTACAATGAGCAGTACTTC. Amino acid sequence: CASSFASLSYNEQYF.

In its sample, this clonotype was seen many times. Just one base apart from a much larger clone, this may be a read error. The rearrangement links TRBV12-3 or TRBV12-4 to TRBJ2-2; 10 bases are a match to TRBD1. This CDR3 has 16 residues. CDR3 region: CASSLDSGQGSGERFF. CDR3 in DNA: TGTGCCAGCAGTTTGGATTCGGGACAGGGGTCCGGGGAGCGGTTTTTT.

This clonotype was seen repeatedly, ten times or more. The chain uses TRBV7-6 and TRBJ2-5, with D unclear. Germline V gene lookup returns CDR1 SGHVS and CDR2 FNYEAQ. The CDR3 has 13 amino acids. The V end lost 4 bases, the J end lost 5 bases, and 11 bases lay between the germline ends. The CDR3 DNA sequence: TGTGCCAGCAGCTCCCAAGGGTCGGAGACCCAGTACTTC. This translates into CASSSQGSETQYF.

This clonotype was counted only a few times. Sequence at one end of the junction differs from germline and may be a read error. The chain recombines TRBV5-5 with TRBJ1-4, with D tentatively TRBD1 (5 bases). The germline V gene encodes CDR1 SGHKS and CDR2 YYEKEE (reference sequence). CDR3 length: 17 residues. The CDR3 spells CACSGSGGPAPNEKLFF. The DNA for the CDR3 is TGTGCCTGCAGCGGAAGTGGGGGACCGGCCCCTAATGAAAAACTGTTTTTT.

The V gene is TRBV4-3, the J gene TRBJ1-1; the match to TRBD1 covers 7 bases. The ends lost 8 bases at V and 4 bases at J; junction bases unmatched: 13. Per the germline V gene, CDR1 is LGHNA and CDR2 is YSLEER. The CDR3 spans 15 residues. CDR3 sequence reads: CASGRGGGLGTEAFF. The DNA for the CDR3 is TGCGCCAGCGGCCGGGGAGGGGGCCTGGGCACTGAAGCTTTCTTT.

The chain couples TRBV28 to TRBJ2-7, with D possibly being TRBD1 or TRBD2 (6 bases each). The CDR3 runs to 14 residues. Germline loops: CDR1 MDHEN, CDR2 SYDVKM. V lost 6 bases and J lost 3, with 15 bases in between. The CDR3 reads CASSPKGGNYEQYF. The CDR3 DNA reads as TGTGCCAGCAGCCCAAAGGGGGGAAACTACGAGCAGTACTTC.

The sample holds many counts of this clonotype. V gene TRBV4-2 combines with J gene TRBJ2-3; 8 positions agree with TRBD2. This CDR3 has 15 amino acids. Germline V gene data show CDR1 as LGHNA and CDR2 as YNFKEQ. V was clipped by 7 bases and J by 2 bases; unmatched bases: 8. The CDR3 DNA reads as TGTGCCAGCACCCTAGGAGCGGGGGACACAGATACGCAGTATTTT. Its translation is CASTLGAGDTDTQYF.

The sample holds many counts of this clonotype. The CDR3 here is CASSQTGTELPQHF. CDR3 in DNA: TGCGCCAGCAGCCAAACCGGGACGGAGCTTCCCCAGCATTTT. The V gene is TRBV4-1, the J gene TRBJ1-5; D may be TRBD1 (5 bases). Germline V gives CDR1 MGHRA, CDR2 YSYEKL. V was cut by 2 bases and J by 10 bases, with 15 bases left in between. The CDR3 totals 14 residues.